A single TCR beta chain is shown here with its context. The data stem from a study of breast tumors, draining lymph nodes, adjacent tissues. Breast cancer patients provided tissue from their axillary draining lymph nodes. One entry per CDR3 protein, called by TCRdb with MiXCR from the multiplex PCR reads. This sample yields tens of thousands of distinct CDR3 sequences, of which roughly 29% are seen a single time; roughly 8.1% belongs to the top ten. With 0 bases removed from V and 11 bases from J, the gap between germline ends came to 10 bases. The CDR3 length is 11 residues. Per germline, CDR1 DFQATT and CDR2 SNEGSKA (reference sequence).

The source is a female donor with breast cancer. Some clones in this sample may be carry-over from other donors' samples. Sequences were obtained from axillary lymph node tissue. The rearrangement links TRBV20-1 to TRBJ1-2, with a weak D call TRBD1 (5 bases). The CDR3 region is CSARDHGAYTF. The CDR3 DNA reads TGCAGTGCTAGAGACCACGGGGCATACACCTTC.